These 20 T cell receptor beta chains were all obtained from the same sample, sequenced in a study of spatial heterogeneity in lung cancer. Antigens for these TCRs are unknown. MiXCR was run by TCRdb on the 5' RACE reads, yielding one entry per CDR3 protein. The repertoire holds about 9,600 distinct CDR3 sequences, with about 6% as singletons. Noted time point: sample taken at primary tumor resection. Study-wide results and limits: Expanded intratumoral alpha and beta TCR counts tracked tumor mutation counts.

This specimen was lung tumor tissue, taken at surgery. These TCRs come from a female donor with early-stage non-small cell lung cancer.

The V gene is TRBV5-1, the J gene TRBJ2-1; 12 positions agree with TRBD2. The CDR3 length is 17 residues. The V segment lost 0 bases and the J segment 7 bases; nucleotides outside the gene matches: 8. Germline CDR1 reads SGHRS; CDR2 reads YFSETQ. The CDR3: CASSLATSGSSGNEQFF. CDR3 bases: TGCGCCAGCAGCTTGGCGACTAGCGGGAGTTCGGGAAATGAGCAGTTCTTC.

The rearrangement uses TRBV7-2 and TRBJ2-1; possibly TRBD1 or TRBD2 for D (5 bases each). CDR3 length equals 15 residues. Looked up from germline, CDR1 is SGHTA and CDR2 is FQGNSA. With 2 bases removed from V and 4 bases from J, the gap between germline ends came to 12 bases. The CDR3 nucleotides are TGTGCCAGCAGCTTACCGGGACCCTTTTACAATGAGCAGTTCTTC. Translating it yields CASSLPGPFYNEQFF.

This clonotype is termed medium-sized (0.01 to 0.1%). The chain has TRBV28 and TRBJ1-5; D is unclear. Germline V gene sequence: CDR1 MDHEN, CDR2 SYDVKM. The CDR3 contains 15 residues. Trimming took 6 bases from V and 3 from J, leaving 15 bases between them. Written as DNA, the CDR3 is TGTGCCAGCAGAGGCCCTTCTGGAATCAATCAGCCCCAGCATTTT. Encoded protein: CASRGPSGINQPQHF.

The J gene is TRBJ1-2, the V gene TRBV18, with 7 bases matching TRBD1. V lost 5 bases and J lost 6; bases outside the gene matches: 6. CDR1 is KGHSH, CDR2 LQKENI, per germline. This CDR3 is built from 13 residues. In nucleotides, the CDR3 is TGTGCCAGCTCATTGACAGGGATAGATGGCTACACCTTC. Protein product: CASSLTGIDGYTF.

This clonotype was seen at least ten times. This chain uses TRBV6-6 with TRBJ1-5; 7 positions agree with TRBD1. CDR1 and CDR2 from the germline V gene are MNHNY and SVGAGI (reference sequence). The CDR3 loop spans 13 amino acids. V gave up 10 bases and J gave up 1 base; unmatched junction bases: 4. In nucleotides, the CDR3 is TGTGCCACAAGGGGGCAGAGCAATCAGCCCCAGCATTTT. It specifies CATRGQSNQPQHF.

CDR3 sequence: CASSLPRTGHEKLFF. DNA for the CDR3: TGTGCCAGCAGCTTACCTCGGACAGGGCATGAAAAACTGTTTTTT. The chain combines TRBV7-9 with TRBJ1-4; 8 positions match TRBD1. With V trimmed by 2 bases and J by 6 bases, 5 bases remained unmatched. The germline gives CDR1 SEHNR, CDR2 FQNEAQ (reference sequence). The CDR3 has 15 amino acids. The variable domain in full, with the rest retrieved from reference TRBV7-9 and TRBJ1-4, is DTGVSQNPRHKITKRGQNVTFRCDPISEHNRLYWYRQTLGQGPEFLTYFQNEAQLEKSRLLSDRFSAERPKGSFSTLEIQRTEQGDSAMYLCASSLPRTGHEKLFFGSGTQLSVL.

In its sample, this clonotype ranks as medium-sized (0.01 to 0.1%). The chain employs TRBV14 and TRBJ2-5; D possibly corresponds to TRBD2 (6 bases). This CDR3 comprises 13 residues. V was clipped by 5 bases and J by 4 bases, with 11 bases between them. Germline V gene sequence: CDR1 SGHDN, CDR2 FVKESK. The CDR3 sequence is CASSGGLPETQYF. CDR3 nucleotide sequence: TGTGCCAGCAGCGGAGGGTTGCCAGAGACCCAGTACTTC.

This clonotype showed up many times. This chain joins TRBV7-9 and TRBJ2-1; 10 nucleotides align to TRBD1. Germline V gene lookup returns CDR1 SEHNR and CDR2 FQNEAQ (reference sequence). The CDR3 is 14 amino acids. The J segment lost 10 bases and the V segment lost 6 bases, leaving 9 bases of the junction unmatched. CDR3 coding DNA: TGTGCCAGCAGGCGGACAGGGGGTGTAGGAGAGCAGTTCTTC. Translating it yields CASRRTGGVGEQFF.

Sample share makes this clonotype medium-sized. This chain joins TRBV20-1 and TRBJ1-2; the D is unclear. V dropped 6 bases and J dropped 8 bases, with 13 bases sitting between them. Per the germline V gene, CDR1 is DFQATT and CDR2 is SNEGSKA (reference sequence). The CDR3 has 11 residues. In DNA, the CDR3 is TGCAGTGCATCGCGAGGTAAAGGCTACACCTTC. Amino acids: CSASRGKGYTF.

This clonotype was detected ten times or more. V and J are TRBV6-1 and TRBJ1-1; no reliable D call. The CDR3 consists of 14 residues. Germline assignment: CDR1 MNHNS and CDR2 SASEGT. Trimming removed 8 bases from V and 2 bases from J, with 15 bases in between. CDR3 amino acids: CASSARRDNTEAFF. CDR3 nucleotides: TGTGCCAGCTCCGCCCGGCGGGATAACACTGAAGCTTTCTTT.

This clonotype has a count of ten or more. The gene calls are TRBV27 and TRBJ1-5; TRBD1 matches at 9 bases. The V gene's germline CDR1 is MNHEY and CDR2 SMNVEV (reference sequence). V trimming: 8 bases; J trimming: 5 bases; junction bases outside the gene matches: 13. This CDR3 comprises 16 residues. DNA of the CDR3: TGTGCCAGCCGGGTTCAGGCGGGACAGGGTTATCAGCCCCAGCATTTT. Its protein is CASRVQAGQGYQPQHF.

This clonotype is medium-sized within its sample. This chain uses TRBV7-2 with TRBJ2-1, with D uncertain. The CDR3 length is 11 residues. The germline V gene has CDR1 SGHTA and CDR2 FQGNSA. V was pared by 7 bases and J by 2 bases, with 3 bases between. The CDR3 DNA is TGTGCCAGCACTACCTACAATGAGCAGTTCTTC. This codes for CASTTYNEQFF.

The chain combines TRBV4-1 with TRBJ1-3; D gene uncertain. The CDR3 totals 14 residues. Germline CDR1 and CDR2: MGHRA and YSYEKL. Deletions cut 3 bases from V and 0 bases from J, with 6 bases between. The CDR3 loop reads CASSHPGSGNTIYF. DNA for the CDR3: TGCGCCAGCAGCCACCCGGGCTCTGGAAACACCATATATTTT.

The gene calls are TRBV4-1 and TRBJ2-5; TRBD2 matches 7 bases. The CDR3 contains 15 residues. Germline CDR1 is MGHRA and CDR2 is YSYEKL. The V gene end was trimmed by 8 bases and the J gene end by 5 bases; junction bases not matched to a gene: 14. The CDR3 region has the DNA TGCGCCAGCCTTGTGGAGGATGGGCGGGGGGAGACCCAGTACTTC. The encoded protein is CASLVEDGRGETQYF.

By share, this clonotype counts as medium-sized (0.01 to 0.1%). This chain uses TRBV5-5 with TRBJ2-7; no firm D call. CDR3 size: 12 residues. Germline assignment: CDR1 SGHKS and CDR2 YYEKEE (reference sequence). Trimming shortened V by 1 base and J by 1 base, and 3 bases separated the two germline ends. CDR3 DNA sequence: TGTGCCAGCAGCTTGAGGTCCTACGAGCAGTACGTC. It translates to CASSLRSYEQYV.

The sample holds many counts of this clonotype. CDR3 sequence reads: CASSSRPAGSASEQFF. As DNA, the CDR3 is TGTGCCAGCAGCTCGAGACCGGCGGGTAGTGCGAGTGAGCAGTTCTTC. The J gene is TRBJ2-1, the V gene TRBV7-3, with D possibly TRBD2 on 5 matching bases. The CDR3 extends over 16 amino acids. Trimming took off 4 bases at V and 9 bases at J, with 22 bases between the two ends. The germline gives CDR1 SGHTA, CDR2 FQGTGA. Complete variable domain (other parts from reference TRBV7-3 and TRBJ2-1): GAGVSQTPSNKVTEKGKYVELRCDPISGHTALYWYRQSLGQGPEFLIYFQGTGAADDSGLPNDRFFAVRPEGSVSTLKIQRTERGDSAVYLCASSSRPAGSASEQFFGPGTRLTVL.

The chain joins TRBV10-3 to TRBJ2-2; TRBD1 agrees at 11 bases. The CDR3 sequence is 14 residues long. Germline V gene data show CDR1 as ENHRY and CDR2 as SYGVKD. The V segment lost 10 bases and the J segment 2 bases; nucleotides outside the gene matches: 3. CDR3 in DNA: TGTGCCACCGGGACAGGGGGTAACACCGGGGAGCTGTTTTTT. It encodes CATGTGGNTGELFF.

This clonotype was counted many times. This sequence joins TRBV20-1 and TRBJ2-1; 7 bases fit TRBD1. The V segment lost 4 bases and the J segment 6 bases; nucleotides outside the gene matches: 3. The germline V gene encodes CDR1 DFQATT and CDR2 SNEGSKA (reference sequence). The CDR3 length is 12 residues. The CDR3 here is CSAKGQFNEQFF. The CDR3, as DNA: TGCAGTGCTAAGGGACAGTTCAATGAGCAGTTCTTC.

CDR3 residues: CASSESVGASGELFF. The CDR3 DNA follows: TGCGCCAGCAGTGAGTCCGTCGGGGCTTCCGGGGAGCTGTTTTTT. V gene TRBV10-1 combines with J gene TRBJ2-2; D may be TRBD1 or TRBD2 (5 bases each). With 0 bases removed from V and 6 bases from J, the gap between germline ends came to 11 bases. There are 15 residues in the CDR3. Germline values: CDR1 WNHNN, CDR2 SYGVQD (reference sequence).

This chain joins TRBV11-2 and TRBJ2-7; 7 bases map to TRBD2. CDR1 and CDR2 from the germline V gene are SGHAT and FQNNGV. J was trimmed by 2 bases and V by 5 bases; bases with no gene match: 3. The CDR3 totals 13 residues. CDR3 nucleotide sequence: TGTGCCAGCAGCCCGGGACTACCCTACGAGCAGTACTTC. Protein product: CASSPGLPYEQYF. Using reference TRBV11-2 and TRBJ2-7 for the parts outside the CDR3, the full variable domain is EAGVAQSPRYKIIEKRQSVAFWCNPISGHATLYWYQQILGQGPKLLIQFQNNGVVDDSQLPKDRFSAERLKGVDSTLKIQPAKLEDSAVYLCASSPGLPYEQYFGPGTRLTVT.